The T cell receptor beta chain described here comes from a study of tumor and adjacent non-tumor tissue in lung cancer. In the study overall: Histology: about a dozen adenocarcinoma, a couple of squamous cell carcinoma, 1 small cell lung cancer. Whole-study results and caveats: TCR diversity was significantly greater in tumor than normal lung tissue. Tumor repertoires had a smaller top 100 clone share than normal lung.

The library came from three nested PCR rounds adapted from ARM-PCR protocols. TCRdb recomputed calls from the multiplex PCR reads with MiXCR, one row per CDR3 protein. The sample contains 68,000 or so distinct CDR3 sequences, roughly 56% of which appear only once. The CDR3 is 12 amino acids. Germline V gene data show CDR1 as SGHAT and CDR2 as FQNNGV. The template was RNA from unsorted bulk tissue. Donors were chemotherapy-naive, newly diagnosed lung cancer surgical patients in China, August–late 2014. Only a few counts were recorded for this clonotype. Antigen: not known. One end of the junction is discordant with germline, which a read error may explain.

The chain employs TRBV11-2 and TRBJ2-5; TRBD2 is a possible D gene (5 bases). Input material: lung tumor tissue. This clonotype originated in a man aged 50 to 59 with non-small cell lung cancer. CDR3 sequence (DNA): TGCGCCAGTAGGGAGAATCAAGAGACCCAGTGCTTC. It encodes CASRENQETQCF.